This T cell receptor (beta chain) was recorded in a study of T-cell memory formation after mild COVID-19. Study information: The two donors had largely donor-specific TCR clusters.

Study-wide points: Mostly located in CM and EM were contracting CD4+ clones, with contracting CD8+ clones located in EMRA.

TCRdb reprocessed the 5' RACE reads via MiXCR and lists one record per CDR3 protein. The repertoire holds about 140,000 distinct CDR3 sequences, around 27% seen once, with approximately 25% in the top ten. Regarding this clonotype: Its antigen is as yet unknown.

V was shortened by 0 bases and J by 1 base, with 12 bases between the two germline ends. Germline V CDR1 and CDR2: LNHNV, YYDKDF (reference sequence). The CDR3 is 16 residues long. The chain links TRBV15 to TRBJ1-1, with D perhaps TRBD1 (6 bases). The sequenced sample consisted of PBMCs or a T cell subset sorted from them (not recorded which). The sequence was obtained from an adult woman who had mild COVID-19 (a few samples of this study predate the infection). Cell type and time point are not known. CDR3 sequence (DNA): TGTGCCACCAGCAGAGATAAAGGGGGGAAGAACACTGAAGCTTTCTTT. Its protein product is CATSRDKGGKNTEAFF.